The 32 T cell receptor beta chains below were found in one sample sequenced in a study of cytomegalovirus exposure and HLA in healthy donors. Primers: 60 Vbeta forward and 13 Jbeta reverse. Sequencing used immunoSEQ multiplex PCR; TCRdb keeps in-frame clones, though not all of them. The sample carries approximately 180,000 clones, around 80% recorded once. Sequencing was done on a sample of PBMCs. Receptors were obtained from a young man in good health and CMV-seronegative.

Here the CDR3 DNA reads TGTGCCAGCAGCTTAGGGGTAGCGCCCTATGGGGAGACCCAGTACTTC. Its protein is CASSLGVAPYGETQYF. V usage is TRBV7-3 and J usage is TRBJ2-5; the D gene is possibly TRBD2 (5 bases). The germline V and J ends were trimmed by 2 bases and 5 bases, with 18 bases remaining between them. The CDR3 loop spans 16 amino acids. Germline loops: CDR1 SGHTA, CDR2 FQGTGA.

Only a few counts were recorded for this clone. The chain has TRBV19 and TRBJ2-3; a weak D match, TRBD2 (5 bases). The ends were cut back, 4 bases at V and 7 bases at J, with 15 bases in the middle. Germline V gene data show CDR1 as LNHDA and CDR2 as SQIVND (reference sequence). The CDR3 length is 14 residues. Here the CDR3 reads CASSTPDYPYTQYF. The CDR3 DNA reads TGTGCCAGTAGTACCCCCGACTATCCTTATACGCAGTATTTT.

CDR3 amino acids: CASSPRLAGNIGSGELFF. CDR3 nucleotides: TGTGCCAGCAGCCCAAGACTAGCGGGGAATATAGGTTCCGGGGAGCTGTTTTTT. The gene calls are TRBV7-8 and TRBJ2-2; 11 nucleotides align to TRBD2. Germline CDR1 reads SGHVS; CDR2 reads FQNEAQ. This CDR3 contains 18 residues. Trimming removed 5 bases from V and 6 bases from J; junction bases left unmatched: 14.

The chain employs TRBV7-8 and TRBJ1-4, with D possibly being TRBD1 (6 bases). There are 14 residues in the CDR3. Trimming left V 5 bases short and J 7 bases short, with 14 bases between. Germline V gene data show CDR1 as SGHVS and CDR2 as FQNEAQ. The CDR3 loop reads CASSLGRGGEKLFF. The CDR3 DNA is TGTGCCAGCAGCCTGGGAAGGGGGGGTGAAAAACTGTTTTTT.

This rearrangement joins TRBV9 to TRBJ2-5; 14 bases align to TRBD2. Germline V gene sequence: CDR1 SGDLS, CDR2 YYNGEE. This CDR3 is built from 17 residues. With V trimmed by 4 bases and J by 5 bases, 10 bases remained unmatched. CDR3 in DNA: TGTGCCAGCAGCTCCATGACTAGCGGGGGGGCCTTCGAGACCCAGTACTTC. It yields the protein CASSSMTSGGAFETQYF.

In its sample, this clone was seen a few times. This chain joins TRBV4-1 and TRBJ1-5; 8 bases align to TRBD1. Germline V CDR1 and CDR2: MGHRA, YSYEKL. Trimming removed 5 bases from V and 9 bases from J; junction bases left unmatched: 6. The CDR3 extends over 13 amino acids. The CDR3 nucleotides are TGCGCCAGCAGCGACCTACAGGGGGGGCCCCAGCATTTT. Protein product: CASSDLQGGPQHF.

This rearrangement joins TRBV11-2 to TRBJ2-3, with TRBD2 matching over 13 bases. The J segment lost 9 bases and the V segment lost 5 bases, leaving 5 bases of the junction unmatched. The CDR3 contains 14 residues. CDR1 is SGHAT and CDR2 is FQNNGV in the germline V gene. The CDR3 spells CASSRGTSGETQYF. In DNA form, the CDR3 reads TGTGCCAGCAGCCGAGGGACTAGCGGGGAGACGCAGTATTTT. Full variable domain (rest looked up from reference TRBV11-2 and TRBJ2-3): EAGVAQSPRYKIIEKRQSVAFWCNPISGHATLYWYQQILGQGPKLLIQFQNNGVVDDSQLPKDRFSAERLKGVDSTLKIQPAKLEDSAVYLCASSRGTSGETQYFGPGTRLTVL.

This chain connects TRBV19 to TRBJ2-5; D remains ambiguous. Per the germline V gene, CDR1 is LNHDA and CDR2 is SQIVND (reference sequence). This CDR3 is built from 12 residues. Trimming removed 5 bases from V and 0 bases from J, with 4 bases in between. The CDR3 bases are TGTGCCAGTAGTTCGGACCAAGAGACCCAGTACTTC. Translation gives CASSSDQETQYF.

The CDR3 DNA is TGCGCCAGCAGCCAAAATTCCCCAGGGAAAGGCGATGAGCAGTTCTTC. Translation: CASSQNSPGKGDEQFF. The rearrangement links TRBV4-3 to TRBJ2-1; D might be TRBD1 (5 bases). V was trimmed by 2 bases and J by 8 bases, leaving 19 bases between them. Germline V gene sequence: CDR1 LGHNA, CDR2 YSLEER. The CDR3 runs 16 residues.

The CDR3 DNA is TGCGCCAGCAGCACAGGTCGGTCCCCGAATTCACCCCTCCACTTT. Translated: CASSTGRSPNSPLHF. The chain recombines TRBV5-1 with TRBJ1-6, with a possible D match to TRBD1 (5 bases). The ends were cut back, 4 bases at V and 7 bases at J, with 15 bases in the middle. The CDR3 has 15 amino acids. The germline V gene has CDR1 SGHRS and CDR2 YFSETQ. The full variable domain, its missing parts supplied by reference TRBV5-1 and TRBJ1-6, is KAGVTQTPRYLIKTRGQQVTLSCSPISGHRSVSWYQQTPGQGLQFLFEYFSETQRNKGNFPGRFSGRQFSNSRSEMNVSTLELGDSALYLCASSTGRSPNSPLHFGNGTRLTVT.

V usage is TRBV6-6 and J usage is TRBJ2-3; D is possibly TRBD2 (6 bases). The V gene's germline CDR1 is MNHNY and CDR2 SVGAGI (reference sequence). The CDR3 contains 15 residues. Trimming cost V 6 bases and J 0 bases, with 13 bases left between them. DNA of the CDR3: TGTGCCAGCAGAAGTAGCGGATCTAGCACAGATACGCAGTATTTT. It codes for CASRSSGSSTDTQYF.

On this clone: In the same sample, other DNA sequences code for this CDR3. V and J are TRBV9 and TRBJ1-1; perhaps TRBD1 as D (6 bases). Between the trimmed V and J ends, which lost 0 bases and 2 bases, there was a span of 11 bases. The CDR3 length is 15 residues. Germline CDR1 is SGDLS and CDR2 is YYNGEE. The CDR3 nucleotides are TGTGCCAGCAGCGTAGTGGGGGCACGAAACACTGAAGCTTTCTTT. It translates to CASSVVGARNTEAFF.

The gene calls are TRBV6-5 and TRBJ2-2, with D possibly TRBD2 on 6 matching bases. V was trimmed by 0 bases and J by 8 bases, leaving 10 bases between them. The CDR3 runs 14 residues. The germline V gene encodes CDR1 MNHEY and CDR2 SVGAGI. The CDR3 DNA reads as TGTGCCAGCAGTTACTCATTGGGGGGAGGGGAGCTGTTTTTT. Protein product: CASSYSLGGGELFF.

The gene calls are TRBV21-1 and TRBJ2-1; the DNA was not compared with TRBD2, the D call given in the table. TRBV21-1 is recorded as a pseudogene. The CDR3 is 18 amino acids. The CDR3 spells CASSNSPFRGRTYNEQFF. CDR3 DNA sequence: TGTGCCAGCAGCAATAGCCCCTTTCGAGGGCGAACCTACAATGAGCAGTTCTTC.

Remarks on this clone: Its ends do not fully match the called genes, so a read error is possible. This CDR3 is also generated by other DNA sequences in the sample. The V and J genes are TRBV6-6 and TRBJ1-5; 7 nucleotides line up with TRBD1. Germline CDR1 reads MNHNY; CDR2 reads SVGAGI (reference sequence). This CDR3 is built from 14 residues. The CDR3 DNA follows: TGTGCAAGCAGTTTGACAGGGCTAGATCAGCCCCAGCATTTT. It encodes CASSLTGLDQPQHF.

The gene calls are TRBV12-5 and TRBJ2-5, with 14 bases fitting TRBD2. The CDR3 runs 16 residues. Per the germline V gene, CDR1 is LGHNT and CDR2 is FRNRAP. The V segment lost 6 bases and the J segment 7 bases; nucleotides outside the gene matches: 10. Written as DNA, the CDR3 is TGTGCTAGTGGCCATGGGACTAGCGGGGGTTCTGGGACCCAGTACTTC. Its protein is CASGHGTSGGSGTQYF.

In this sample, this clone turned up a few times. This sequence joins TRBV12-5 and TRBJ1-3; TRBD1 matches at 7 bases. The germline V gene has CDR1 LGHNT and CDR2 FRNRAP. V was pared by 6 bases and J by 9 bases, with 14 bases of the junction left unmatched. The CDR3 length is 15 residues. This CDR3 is CASGPQGRRNGTIYF. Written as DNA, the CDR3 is TGTGCTAGTGGCCCACAGGGGAGGAGGAATGGCACCATATATTTT. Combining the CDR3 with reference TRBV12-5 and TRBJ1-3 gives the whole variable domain DARVTQTPRHKVTEMGQEVTMRCQPILGHNTVFWYRQTMMQGLELLAYFRNRAPLDDSGMPKDRFSAEMPDATLATLKIQPSEPRDSAVYFCASGPQGRRNGTIYFGEGSWLTVV.

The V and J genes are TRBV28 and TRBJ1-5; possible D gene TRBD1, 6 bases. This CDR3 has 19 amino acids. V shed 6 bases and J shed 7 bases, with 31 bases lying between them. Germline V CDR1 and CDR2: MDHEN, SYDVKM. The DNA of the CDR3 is TGTGCCAGCAGGAAAGGTTTTTTCCGAACAGGGCACTTAGGGCAGCCCCAGCATTTT. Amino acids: CASRKGFFRTGHLGQPQHF.

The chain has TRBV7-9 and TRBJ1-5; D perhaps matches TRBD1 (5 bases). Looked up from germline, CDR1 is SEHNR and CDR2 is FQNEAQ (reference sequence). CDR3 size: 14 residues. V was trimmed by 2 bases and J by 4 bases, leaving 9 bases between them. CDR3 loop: CASSLQGFNQPQHF. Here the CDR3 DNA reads TGTGCCAGCAGCTTACAGGGTTTTAATCAGCCCCAGCATTTT.

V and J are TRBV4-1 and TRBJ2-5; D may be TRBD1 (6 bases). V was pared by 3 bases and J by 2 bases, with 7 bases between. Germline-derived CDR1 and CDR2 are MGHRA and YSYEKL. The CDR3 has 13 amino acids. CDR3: CASSQGQQETQYF. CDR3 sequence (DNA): TGCGCCAGCAGCCAGGGACAACAAGAGACCCAGTACTTC.

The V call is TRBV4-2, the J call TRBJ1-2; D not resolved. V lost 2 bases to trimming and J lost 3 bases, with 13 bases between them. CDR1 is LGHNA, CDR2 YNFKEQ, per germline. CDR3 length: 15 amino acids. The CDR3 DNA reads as TGTGCCAGCAGCCAAACCCGGCAGACTTACTATGGCTACACCTTC. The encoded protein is CASSQTRQTYYGYTF.

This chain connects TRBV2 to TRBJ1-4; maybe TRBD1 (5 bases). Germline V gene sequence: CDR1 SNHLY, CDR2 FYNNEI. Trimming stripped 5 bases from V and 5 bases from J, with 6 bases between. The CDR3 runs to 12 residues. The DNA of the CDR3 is TGTGCCAGCAGTAACAGGAATGAAAAACTGTTTTTT. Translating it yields CASSNRNEKLFF. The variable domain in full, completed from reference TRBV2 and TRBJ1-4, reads EPEVTQTPSHQVTQMGQEVILRCVPISNHLYFYWYRQILGQKVEFLVSFYNNEISEKSEIFDDQFSVERPDGSNFTLKIRSTKLEDSAMYFCASSNRNEKLFFGSGTQLSVL.

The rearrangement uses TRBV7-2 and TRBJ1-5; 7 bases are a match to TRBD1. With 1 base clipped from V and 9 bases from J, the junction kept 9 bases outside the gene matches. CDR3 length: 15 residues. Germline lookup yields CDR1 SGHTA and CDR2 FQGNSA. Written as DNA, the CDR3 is TGTGCCAGCAGCTTAGTAACAGGGGTCCAACGGCCCCAGCATTTT. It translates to CASSLVTGVQRPQHF.

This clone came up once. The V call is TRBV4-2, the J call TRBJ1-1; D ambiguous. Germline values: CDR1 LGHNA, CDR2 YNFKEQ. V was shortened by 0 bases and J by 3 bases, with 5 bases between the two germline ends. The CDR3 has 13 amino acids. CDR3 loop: CASSQDLHTEAFF. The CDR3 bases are TGTGCCAGCAGCCAAGATCTACACACTGAAGCTTTCTTT.

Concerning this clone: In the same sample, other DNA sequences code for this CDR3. CDR3 protein: CAWIQGSTQYF. As DNA, the CDR3 is TGTGCCTGGATTCAGGGGAGTACGCAGTATTTT. The V call is TRBV30, the J call TRBJ2-3; tentatively, D is TRBD1 (6 bases). Deletions cut 4 bases from V and 8 bases from J, with 10 bases between. The CDR3 is made up of 11 amino acids. Germline assignment: CDR1 GTSNPN and CDR2 SVGIG (reference sequence). The variable domain in full, with the rest retrieved from reference TRBV30 and TRBJ2-3, is SQTIHQWPATLVQPVGSPLSLECTVEGTSNPNLYWYRQAAGRGLQLLFYSVGIGQISSEVPQNLSASRPQDRQFILSSKKLLLSDSGFYLCAWIQGSTQYFGPGTRLTVL.

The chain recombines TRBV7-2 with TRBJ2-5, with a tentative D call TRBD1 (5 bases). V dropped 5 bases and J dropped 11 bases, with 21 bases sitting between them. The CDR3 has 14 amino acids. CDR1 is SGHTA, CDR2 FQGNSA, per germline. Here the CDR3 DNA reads TGTGCCAGCAGCAACAGTGGGGCTACCCTGCAGCAGTACTTC. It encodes CASSNSGATLQQYF.

The CDR3 loop reads CASSQGTGSEQYF. DNA for the CDR3: TGCGCCAGCAGCCAAGGGACAGGGTCCGAGCAGTACTTC. The chain recombines TRBV4-3 with TRBJ2-7, with TRBD1 matching 8 bases. Unmatched junction bases numbered 2, after V lost 1 base and J lost 6 bases. The CDR3 has 13 residues. Germline V lookup: CDR1 LGHNA, CDR2 YSLEER.

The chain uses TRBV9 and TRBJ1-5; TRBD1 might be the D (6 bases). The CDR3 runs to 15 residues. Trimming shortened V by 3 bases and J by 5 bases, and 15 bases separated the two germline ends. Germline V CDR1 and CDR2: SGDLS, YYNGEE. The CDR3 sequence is CASSGGRDTYQPQHF. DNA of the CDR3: TGTGCCAGCAGCGGCGGCCGGGACACCTATCAGCCCCAGCATTTT.

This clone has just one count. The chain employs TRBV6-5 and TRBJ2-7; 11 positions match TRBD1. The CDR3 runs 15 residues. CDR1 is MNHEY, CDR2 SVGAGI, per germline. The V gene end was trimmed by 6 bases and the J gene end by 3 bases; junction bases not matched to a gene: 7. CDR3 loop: CASRPSGTGGYEQYF. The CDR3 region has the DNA TGTGCCAGCAGGCCTTCCGGGACAGGGGGCTACGAGCAGTACTTC.

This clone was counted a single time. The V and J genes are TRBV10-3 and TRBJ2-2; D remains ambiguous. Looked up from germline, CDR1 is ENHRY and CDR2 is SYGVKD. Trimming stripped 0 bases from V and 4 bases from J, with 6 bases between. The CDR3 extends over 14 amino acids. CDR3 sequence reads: CAISESSRTGELFF. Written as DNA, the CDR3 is TGTGCCATCAGTGAGTCATCCCGCACCGGGGAGCTGTTTTTT.

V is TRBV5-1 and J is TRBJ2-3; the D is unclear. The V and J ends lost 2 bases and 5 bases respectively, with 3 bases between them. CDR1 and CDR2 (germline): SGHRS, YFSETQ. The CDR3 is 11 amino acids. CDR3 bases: TGCGCCAGCAGCTTCGGAGATACGCAGTATTTT. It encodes CASSFGDTQYF.

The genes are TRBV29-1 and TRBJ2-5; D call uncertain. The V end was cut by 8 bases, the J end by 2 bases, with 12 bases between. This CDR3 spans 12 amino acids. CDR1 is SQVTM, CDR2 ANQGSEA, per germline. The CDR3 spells CSHQAEQETQYF. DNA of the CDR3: TGCAGCCACCAAGCCGAACAAGAGACCCAGTACTTC. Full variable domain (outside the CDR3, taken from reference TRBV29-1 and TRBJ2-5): SAVISQKPSRDICQRGTSLTIQCQVDSQVTMMFWYRQQPGQSLTLIATANQGSEATYESGFVIDKFPISRPNLTFSTLTVSNMSPEDSSIYLCSHQAEQETQYFGPGTRLLVL.